A selection of T cell receptor beta chains follows, all from one sample in a study of cytomegalovirus exposure and HLA in healthy donors. The repertoire was sequenced with immunoSEQ multiplex PCR; TCRdb's copy has only in-frame clones and lacks some. This table holds approximately 70,000 clones. The sequencing input was PBMCs. Receptors were obtained from a woman aged 25-40 years in good health and CMV-seronegative. CDR3s include the opening cysteine and the closing phenylalanine or tryptophan. D genes are given only for firm matches.

TRBJ1-2 | TRBD1 | TRBV11-2 | CASSLGQTHYGYTF | TGTGCCAGCAGCTTGGGACAGACTCACTATGGCTACACCTTC
TRBJ1-2 | . | TRBV7-2 | CASSLGGQRSYGYTF | TGTGCCAGCAGCTTAGGGGGGCAGCGCTCCTATGGCTACACCTTC
TRBJ1-2 | . | TRBV6-5 | CASSYADYSGGYTF | TGTGCCAGCAGTTACGCCGACTACTCCGGAGGCTACACCTTC
TRBJ1-1 | . | TRBV18 | CASSPSGGANTEAFF | TGTGCCAGCTCACCGAGTGGGGGCGCGAACACTGAAGCTTTCTTT
TRBJ2-7 | . | TRBV5-6 | CASSLGGSAYEQYF | TGTGCCAGCAGCTTGGGTGGTAGCGCCTACGAGCAGTACTTC
TRBJ1-1 | . | TRBV29-1 | CSVVVSEGTEAFF | TGCAGCGTTGTCGTCTCCGAGGGCACTGAAGCTTTCTTT
TRBJ2-2 | TRBD2 | TRBV5-6 | CASSLDSAGVTGELFF | TGTGCCAGCAGCTTGGATAGTGCGGGAGTAACCGGGGAGCTGTTTTTT
TRBJ2-1 | TRBD2 | TRBV4-1 | CASSPTSSGNNEQFF | TGCGCCAGCAGCCCGACTTCTAGCGGGAACAATGAGCAGTTCTTC
TRBJ1-1 | TRBD1 | TRBV28 | CASSRQGARTEAFF | TGTGCCAGCAGTCGTCAGGGGGCGCGGACTGAAGCTTTCTTT
TRBJ2-7 | . | TRBV5-1 | CASSPGGYEQYF | TGCGCCAGCAGCCCAGGGGGGTACGAGCAGTACTTC
TRBJ2-5 | TRBD2 | TRBV30 | CAWSAAGARETQYF | TGTGCCTGGAGTGCGGCGGGAGCCCGAGAGACCCAGTACTTC
TRBJ1-1 | . | TRBV6-1 | CASRGIGGKNTEAFF | TGTGCCAGCAGAGGGATCGGGGGAAAGAACACTGAAGCTTTCTTT
TRBJ2-2 | TRBD1 | TRBV29-1 | CSVEEIRTGPNTGELFF | TGCAGCGTTGAAGAAATCCGGACAGGTCCCAACACCGGGGAGCTGTTTTTT
TRBJ2-7 | . | TRBV7-2 | CASNTGSGVYEQYF | TGTGCCAGCAACACGGGATCAGGGGTCTACGAGCAGTACTTC
TRBJ1-1 | TRBD1 | TRBV5-1 | CASSPGQGNTEAFF | TGCGCCAGCAGCCCAGGACAGGGGAACACTGAAGCTTTCTTT
TRBJ1-2 | . | TRBV5-4 | CASSLQQNNYGYTF | TGTGCCAGCAGCTTGCAACAGAATAACTATGGCTACACCTTC